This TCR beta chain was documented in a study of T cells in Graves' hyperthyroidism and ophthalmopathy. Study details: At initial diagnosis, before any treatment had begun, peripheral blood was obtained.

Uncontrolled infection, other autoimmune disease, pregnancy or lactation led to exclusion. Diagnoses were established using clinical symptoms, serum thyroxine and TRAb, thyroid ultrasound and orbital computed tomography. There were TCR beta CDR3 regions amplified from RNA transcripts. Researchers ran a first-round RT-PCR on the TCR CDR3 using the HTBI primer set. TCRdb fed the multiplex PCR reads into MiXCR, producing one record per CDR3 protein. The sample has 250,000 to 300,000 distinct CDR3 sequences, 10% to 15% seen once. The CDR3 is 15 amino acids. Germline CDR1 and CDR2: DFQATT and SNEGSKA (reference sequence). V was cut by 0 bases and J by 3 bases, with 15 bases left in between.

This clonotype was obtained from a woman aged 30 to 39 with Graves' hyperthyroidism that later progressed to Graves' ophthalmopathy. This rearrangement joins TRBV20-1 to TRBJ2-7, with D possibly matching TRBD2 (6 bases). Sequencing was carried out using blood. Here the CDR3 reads CSARDTEGAFYEQYF. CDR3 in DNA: TGCAGTGCTAGAGATACGGAGGGAGCATTCTACGAGCAGTACTTC.